This TCR beta chain was captured in a study of blood T cell repertoires in COVID-19. Background on the study: There were acute and convalescent COVID-19 samples, and they came from the United States, Italy and Spain. PBMCs, B-cell-depleted T cells, or T cells provided the cDNA or gDNA that made up the material.

The CDR3 consists of 16 residues. CDR1 is SEHNR, CDR2 FQNEAQ, per germline (reference sequence). V lost 4 bases and J lost 5, with 20 bases in between. Per the study methods: Quantification of nucleated cells was approximated via reference gene primer amplification. Using immunoSEQ multiplex PCR, the repertoire was profiled, and TCRdb retains in-frame clones only, with some absent. From that table come the V and J calls and clone size; the DNA was used to work out D and trimming. The profile shows hundreds of thousands of clones, 80% to 90% of them singletons. The receptor was derived from a woman aged 25-40 years with acute or convalescent COVID-19. Sequenced material: peripheral blood. The gene calls are TRBV7-9 and TRBJ1-1; D is possibly TRBD1 (6 bases). The CDR3 nucleotides read TGTGCCAGCAGCTATGACGGTTGGGGGCCGCAGACTGAAGCTTTCTTT. This translates into CASSYDGWGPQTEAFF.